A selection of T cell receptor beta chains follows, all from one sample in a study of blood T cell repertoires in COVID-19. Assay used: immunoSEQ multiplex PCR; TCRdb lists only in-frame clones, some missing. The sample shows approximately 230,000 clones, 70% to 90% of them seen only once. Sequenced input: peripheral blood. Every receptor here comes from a man aged 18 to 30 with active or convalescent COVID-19. The CDR3 runs from the conserved cysteine through the conserved F or W. A D gene is named only where the DNA matches it firmly. Not all rows give a size; the values are once, few, many and, for expanded clones, a class.

clone size,V gene,D gene,J gene,CDR3 DNA,CDR3 protein
-,TRBV15,-,TRBJ2-7,TGTGCCACCAGCAGCCGGTATGGGGGGACGTACGAGCAGTACTTC,CATSSRYGGTYEQYF
-,TRBV7-3,-,TRBJ1-2,TGTGCCAGCAGCCCCGGGAGGACCGCTGGCTATGGCTACACCTTC,CASSPGRTAGYGYTF
-,TRBV9,TRBD1,TRBJ1-4,TGTGCCAGCAGCACCCCACCGGGGGACAGGGGAACAACGGCGTCTAATGAAAAACTGTTTTTT,CASSTPPGDRGTTASNEKLFF
-,TRBV6-2/TRBV6-3,-,TRBJ2-7,TGTGCCAGCAGTTACACAGGCGGCTACGAGCAGTACTTC,CASSYTGGYEQYF
-,TRBV7-9,TRBD2,TRBJ2-3,TGTGCCAGCAGCTCCGGGCGGGGGGTCACAGATACGCAGTATTTT,CASSSGRGVTDTQYF
-,TRBV7-3,-,TRBJ2-2,TGTGCCAGCAGCTTAATTAGTCCCGGGGAGCTGTTTTTT,CASSLISPGELFF
-,TRBV9,TRBD1,TRBJ1-1,TGTGCCAGCAGCACAGGGGGCGAGAACACTGAAGCTTTCTTT,CASSTGGENTEAFF
once,TRBV28,-,TRBJ1-5,TGTGCCAGCAGTTTACGGACAGATATCAATCAGCCCCAGCATTTT,CASSLRTDINQPQHF
-,TRBV9,-,TRBJ2-2,TGTGCCAGCAGCGCCACGGAGACCGGGGAGCTGTTTTTT,CASSATETGELFF
-,TRBV5-1,-,TRBJ1-1,TGCGCCAGCAGCTTGGTTGGAGTCATGAACACTGAAGCTTTCTTT,CASSLVGVMNTEAFF
-,TRBV19,TRBD1,TRBJ1-2,TGTGCCAGTAGTACAGGGACAGAAGGTGGCTACACCTTC,CASSTGTEGGYTF
-,TRBV11-1,-,TRBJ1-1,TGTGCCAGCAGCTTAGATCCGGTTGGAGCTTTCTTT,CASSLDPVGAFF
-,TRBV6-2/TRBV6-3,TRBD1,TRBJ2-7,TGTGCCAGCAGTTACGGGGGGACAGGGGCCGCCTACGAGCAGTACTTC,CASSYGGTGAAYEQYF
-,TRBV6-2/TRBV6-3,TRBD1,TRBJ1-5,TGTGCCAGCAGTTACCCGACAGGGGCCGCAGAAAATCAGCCCCAGCATTTT,CASSYPTGAAENQPQHF
-,TRBV18,TRBD1,TRBJ2-3,TGTGCCAGCTCACCACTGAGGGGGACAGGGGCCTTTAGCACAGATACGCAGTATTTT,CASSPLRGTGAFSTDTQYF
-,TRBV28,-,TRBJ2-7,TGTGCCAGCAGTTCTTTCTACGAGCAGTACTTC,CASSSFYEQYF
-,TRBV19,-,TRBJ2-4,TGTGCCAGTAGTATCGGCGGGGGCGCCAAAAACATTCAGTACTTC,CASSIGGGAKNIQYF